The following is a T cell receptor (beta chain) sequence with its context. Antigen unknown. 60 Vbeta and 13 Jbeta primers were used in PCR. Per the original data handling: It was a later analysis that counted roughly 79 million unique TCR beta chains, of which approximately 9.9 million were shared. The protocol was immunoSEQ multiplex PCR, while the TCRdb copy is restricted to in-frame clones and leaves out a portion. V and J calls and clone size are copied from that table; D and trimming were computed from the DNA. The profile shows under 200,000 clones, approximately 84% of them singletons. CDR3 length: 12 residues. Between the trimmed V and J ends, which lost 7 bases and 3 bases, there was a span of 10 bases. The germline V gene encodes CDR1 MDHEN and CDR2 SYDVKM. These data originate in a study of cytomegalovirus exposure and HLA in healthy donors. Nominal health characterized the donors when sampled, though unrecorded immune exposures were likely.

The study, taken as a whole, reports: No immune exposure information besides CMV serostatus was available.

The sequence was collected from a man aged 45-65 years in good health and CMV-seropositive. The rearrangement joins TRBV28 to TRBJ2-7; D gene unclear. Specimen: PBMCs. CDR3 sequence (DNA): TGTGCCAGCACAGGCCCCAGCTACGAGCAGTACTTC. This codes for CASTGPSYEQYF.